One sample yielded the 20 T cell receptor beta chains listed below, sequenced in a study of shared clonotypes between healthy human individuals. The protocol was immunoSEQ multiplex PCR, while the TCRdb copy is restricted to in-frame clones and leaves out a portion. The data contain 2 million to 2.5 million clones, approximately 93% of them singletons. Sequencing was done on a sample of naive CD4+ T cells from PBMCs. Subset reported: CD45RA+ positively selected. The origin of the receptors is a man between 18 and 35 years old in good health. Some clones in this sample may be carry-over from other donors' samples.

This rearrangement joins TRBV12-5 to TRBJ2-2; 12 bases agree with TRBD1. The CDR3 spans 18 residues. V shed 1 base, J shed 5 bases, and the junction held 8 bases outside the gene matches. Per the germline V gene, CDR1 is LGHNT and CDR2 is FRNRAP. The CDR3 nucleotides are TGTGCTAGTGGTTTGGCGACCCGGGACAGGGGGCGTACCGGGGAGCTGTTTTTT. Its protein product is CASGLATRDRGRTGELFF.

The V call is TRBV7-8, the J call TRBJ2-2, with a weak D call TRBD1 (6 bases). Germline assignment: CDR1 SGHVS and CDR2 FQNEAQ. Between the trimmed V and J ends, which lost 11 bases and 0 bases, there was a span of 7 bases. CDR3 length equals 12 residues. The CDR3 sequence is CAGTTNTGELFF. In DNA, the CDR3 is TGTGCCGGGACAACGAACACCGGGGAGCTGTTTTTT.

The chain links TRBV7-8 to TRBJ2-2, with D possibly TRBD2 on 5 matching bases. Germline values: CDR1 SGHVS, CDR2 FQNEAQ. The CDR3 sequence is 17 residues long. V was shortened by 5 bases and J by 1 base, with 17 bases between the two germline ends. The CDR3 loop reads CASSPRYSERNTGELFF. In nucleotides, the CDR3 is TGTGCCAGCAGCCCAAGGTATAGCGAGAGGAACACCGGGGAGCTGTTTTTT.

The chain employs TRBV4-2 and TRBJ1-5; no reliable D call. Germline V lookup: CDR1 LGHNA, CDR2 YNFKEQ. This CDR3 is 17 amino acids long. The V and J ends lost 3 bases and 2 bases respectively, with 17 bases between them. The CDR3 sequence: CASSQKTLEGGNQPQHF. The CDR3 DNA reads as TGTGCCAGCAGCCAGAAGACTCTTGAAGGAGGCAATCAGCCCCAGCATTTT.

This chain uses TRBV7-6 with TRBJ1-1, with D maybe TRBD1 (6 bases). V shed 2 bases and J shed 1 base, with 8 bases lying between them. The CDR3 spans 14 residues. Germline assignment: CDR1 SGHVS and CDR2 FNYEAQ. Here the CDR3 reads CASSLRGENTEAFF. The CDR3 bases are TGTGCCAGCAGCTTAAGGGGGGAGAACACTGAAGCTTTCTTT.

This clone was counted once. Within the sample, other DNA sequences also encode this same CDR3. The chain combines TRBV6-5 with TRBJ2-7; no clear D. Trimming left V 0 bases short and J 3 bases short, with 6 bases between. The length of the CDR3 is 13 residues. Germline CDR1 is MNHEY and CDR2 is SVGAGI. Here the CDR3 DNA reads TGTGCCAGCAGTTACTCGGTCAACTACGAGCAGTACTTC. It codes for CASSYSVNYEQYF.

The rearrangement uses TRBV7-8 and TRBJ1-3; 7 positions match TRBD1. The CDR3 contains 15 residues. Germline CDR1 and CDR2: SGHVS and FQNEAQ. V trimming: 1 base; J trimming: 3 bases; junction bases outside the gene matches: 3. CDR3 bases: TGTGCCAGCAGCTTAGACAGGGGACATGGAAACACCATATATTTT. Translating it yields CASSLDRGHGNTIYF.

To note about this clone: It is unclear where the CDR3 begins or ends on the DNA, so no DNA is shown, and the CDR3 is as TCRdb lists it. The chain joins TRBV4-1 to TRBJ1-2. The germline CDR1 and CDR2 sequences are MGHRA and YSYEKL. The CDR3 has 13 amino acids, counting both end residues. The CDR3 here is CASSQDKWGFGTF.

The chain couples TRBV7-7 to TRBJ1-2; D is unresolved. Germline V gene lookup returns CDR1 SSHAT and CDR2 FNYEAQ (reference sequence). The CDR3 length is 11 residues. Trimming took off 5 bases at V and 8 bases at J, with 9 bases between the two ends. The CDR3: CASSQLRGYTF. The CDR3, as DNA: TGTGCCAGCAGCCAGCTCCGGGGCTACACCTTC.

Here the CDR3 reads CASIHRGSPNYGYTF. The CDR3 bases are TGTGCCAGTATCCACCGGGGGAGCCCCAACTATGGCTACACCTTC. This chain connects TRBV19 to TRBJ1-2; the D gene is possibly TRBD1 (5 bases). Trimming pared 7 bases from V and 2 bases from J, leaving 17 bases between. This CDR3 has 15 residues. The germline V gene has CDR1 LNHDA and CDR2 SQIVND (reference sequence).

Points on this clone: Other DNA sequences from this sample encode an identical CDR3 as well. CDR3 nucleotide sequence: TGTGCCAGCAGAGGGGGGGGCACAGATACGCAGTATTTT. Protein product: CASRGGGTDTQYF. This chain connects TRBV6-5 to TRBJ2-3; D is possibly TRBD2 (7 bases). The CDR3 has 13 residues. The V end lost 6 bases, the J end lost 1 base, and 8 bases lay between the germline ends. The germline V gene encodes CDR1 MNHEY and CDR2 SVGAGI.

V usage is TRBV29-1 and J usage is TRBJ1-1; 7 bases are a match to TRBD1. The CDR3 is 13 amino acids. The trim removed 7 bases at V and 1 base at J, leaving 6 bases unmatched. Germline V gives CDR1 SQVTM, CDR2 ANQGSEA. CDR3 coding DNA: TGCAGCGCCGAACAGGGGCAGAACACTGAAGCTTTCTTT. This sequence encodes CSAEQGQNTEAFF.

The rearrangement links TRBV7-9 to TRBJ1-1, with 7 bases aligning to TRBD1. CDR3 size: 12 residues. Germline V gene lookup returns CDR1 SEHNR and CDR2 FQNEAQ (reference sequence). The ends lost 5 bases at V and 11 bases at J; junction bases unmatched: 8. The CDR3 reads CASSPGQPVAFF. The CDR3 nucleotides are TGTGCCAGCAGCCCGGGACAGCCAGTGGCTTTCTTT.

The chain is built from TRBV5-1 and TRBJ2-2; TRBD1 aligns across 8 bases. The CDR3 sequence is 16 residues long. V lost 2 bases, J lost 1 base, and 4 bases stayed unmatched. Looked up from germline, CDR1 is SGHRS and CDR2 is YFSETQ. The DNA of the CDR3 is TGCGCCAGCAGCTTACCCGGGACAGGGAACACCGGGGAGCTGTTTTTT. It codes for CASSLPGTGNTGELFF.

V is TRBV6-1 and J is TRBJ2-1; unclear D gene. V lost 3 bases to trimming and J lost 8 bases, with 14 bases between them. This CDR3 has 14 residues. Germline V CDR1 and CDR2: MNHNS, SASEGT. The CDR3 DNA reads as TGTGCCAGCAGTGATCGGGCCCAATGGGATGAGCAGTTCTTC. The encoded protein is CASSDRAQWDEQFF.

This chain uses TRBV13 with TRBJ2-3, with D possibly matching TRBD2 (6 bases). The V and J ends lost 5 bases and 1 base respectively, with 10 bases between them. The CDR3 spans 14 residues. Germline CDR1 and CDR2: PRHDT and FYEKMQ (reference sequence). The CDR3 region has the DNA TGTGCCAGCAGCACGGGAGAGGGCACAGATACGCAGTATTTT. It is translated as CASSTGEGTDTQYF.

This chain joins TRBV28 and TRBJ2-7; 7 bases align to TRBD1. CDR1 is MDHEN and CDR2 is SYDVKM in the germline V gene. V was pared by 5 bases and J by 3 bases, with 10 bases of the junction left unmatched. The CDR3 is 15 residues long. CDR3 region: CASSLSLTGNYEQYF. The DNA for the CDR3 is TGTGCCAGCAGTCTCTCCCTGACAGGGAACTACGAGCAGTACTTC.

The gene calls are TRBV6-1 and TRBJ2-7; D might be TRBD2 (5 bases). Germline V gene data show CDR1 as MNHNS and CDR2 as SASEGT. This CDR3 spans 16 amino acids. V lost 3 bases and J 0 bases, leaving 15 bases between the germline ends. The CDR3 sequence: CASSDGLSGISYEQYF. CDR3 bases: TGTGCCAGCAGTGACGGACTCAGCGGAATCTCCTACGAGCAGTACTTC.

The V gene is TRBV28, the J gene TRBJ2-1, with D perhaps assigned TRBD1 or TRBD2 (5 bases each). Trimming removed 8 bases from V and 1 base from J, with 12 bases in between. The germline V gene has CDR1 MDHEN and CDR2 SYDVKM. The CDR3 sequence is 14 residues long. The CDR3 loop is CASHPGPSYNEQFF. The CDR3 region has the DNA TGTGCCAGCCACCCGGGACCATCCTACAATGAGCAGTTCTTC. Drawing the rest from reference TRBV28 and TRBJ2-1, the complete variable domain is DVKVTQSSRYLVKRTGEKVFLECVQDMDHENMFWYRQDPGLGLRLIYFSYDVKMKEKGDIPEGYSVSREKKERFSLILESASTNQTSMYLCASHPGPSYNEQFFGPGTRLTVL.

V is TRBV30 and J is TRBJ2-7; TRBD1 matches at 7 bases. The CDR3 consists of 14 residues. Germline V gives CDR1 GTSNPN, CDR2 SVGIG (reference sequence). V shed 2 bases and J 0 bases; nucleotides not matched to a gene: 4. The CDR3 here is CAWSRQGSSYEQYF. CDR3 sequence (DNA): TGTGCCTGGAGTCGACAGGGTAGCTCCTACGAGCAGTACTTC.